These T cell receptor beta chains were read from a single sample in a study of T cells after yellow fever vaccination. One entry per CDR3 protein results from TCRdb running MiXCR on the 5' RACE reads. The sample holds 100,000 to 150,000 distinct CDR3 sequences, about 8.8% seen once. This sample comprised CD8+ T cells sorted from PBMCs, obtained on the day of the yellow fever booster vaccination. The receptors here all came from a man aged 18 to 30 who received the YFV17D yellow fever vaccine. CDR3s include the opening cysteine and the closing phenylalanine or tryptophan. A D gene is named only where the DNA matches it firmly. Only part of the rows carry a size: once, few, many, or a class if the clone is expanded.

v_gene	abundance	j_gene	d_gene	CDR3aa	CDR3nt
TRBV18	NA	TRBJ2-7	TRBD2	CASSPTPLAGDEQYF	TGTGCCAGCTCACCAACCCCACTAGCGGGGGACGAGCAGTACTTC
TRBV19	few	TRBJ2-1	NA	CACTGGSSYNEQFF	TGTGCCTGCACCGGGGGCAGCTCCTACAATGAGCAGTTCTTC
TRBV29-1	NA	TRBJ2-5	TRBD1	CSGTPITGGETQYF	TGCAGCGGAACCCCCATTACAGGGGGGGAGACCCAGTACTTC
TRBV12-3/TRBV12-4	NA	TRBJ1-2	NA	CASSFGYYGYTF	TGTGCCAGCAGTTTCGGGTACTATGGCTACACCTTC
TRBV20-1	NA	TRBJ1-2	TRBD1	CSARVDRGWDGYTF	TGCAGTGCTAGAGTGGACAGGGGATGGGATGGCTACACCTTC
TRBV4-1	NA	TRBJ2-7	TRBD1	CASSQAGQGVTYEQYF	TGCGCCAGCAGCCAAGCGGGGCAGGGGGTAACCTACGAGCAGTACTTC
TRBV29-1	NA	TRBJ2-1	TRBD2	CSALTSGGANEQFF	TGCAGCGCCCTGACTAGCGGGGGGGCCAATGAGCAGTTCTTC
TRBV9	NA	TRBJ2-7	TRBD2	CASSPPASGTYEQYF	TGTGCCAGCAGCCCACCGGCTAGCGGGACGTACGAGCAGTACTTC
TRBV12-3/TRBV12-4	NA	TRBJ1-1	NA	CASSRNWGPEAFF	TGTGCCAGCAGCCGTAATTGGGGGCCTGAAGCTTTCTTT
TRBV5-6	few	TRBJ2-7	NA	CASSPGRGGYEQYF	TGTGCCAGCAGCCCCGGCAGGGGAGGGTACGAGCAGTACTTC
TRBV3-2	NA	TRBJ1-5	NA	CASSFWPQHF	TGTGCCAGCAGCTTCTGGCCCCAGCATTTT
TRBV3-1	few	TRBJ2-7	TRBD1	CASSQGGGTGYEQYF	TGTGCCAGCAGCCAAGGCGGAGGGACAGGCTACGAGCAGTACTTC
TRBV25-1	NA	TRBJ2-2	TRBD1	CASREGDREAGELFF	TGTGCCAGCAGGGAAGGAGACAGGGAAGCCGGGGAGCTGTTTTTT
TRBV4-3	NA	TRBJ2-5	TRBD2	CASSQDSGGSETQYF	TGCGCCAGCAGCCAAGATTCGGGGGGTTCCGAGACCCAGTACTTC